Listed below are T cell receptor beta chains from one sample, sequenced in a study of blood T cell repertoires in COVID-19. Here immunoSEQ multiplex PCR was the method, and the copy in TCRdb shows in-frame clones only, minus some. The sample has roughly 40,000 clones, approximately 92% seen once; the top ten hold roughly 0.35%. The specimen sequenced was peripheral blood. Receptors originate from a man aged 45-65 years with COVID-19, enrolled during active disease. CDR3s leave out the opening cysteine and the closing phenylalanine or tryptophan. The D gene is left open where the match is weak.

v_gene	j_gene	d_gene	CDR3aa
TRBV5-1	TRBJ2-3	TRBD2	ASSSTSGTTDTQY
TRBV7-2	TRBJ2-3	TRBD1	ASSLDRGFTDTQY
TRBV9	TRBJ2-5	TRBD1	ASSVMSGQYQETQY
TRBV5-1	TRBJ2-1	TRBD1	ASSWTGQGGLEQF
TRBV9	TRBJ1-6	-	ASSPNGANSPLH
TRBV10-3	TRBJ2-2	-	AISAGQNTGELF
TRBV7-9	TRBJ1-1	-	ASSLTVEGAF
TRBV24-1	TRBJ2-3	TRBD2	ATSDSTSASTDTQY
TRBV9	TRBJ2-3	-	ASSVPTVIDTQY
TRBV29-1	TRBJ2-1	TRBD2	SLIPGPIAGLADYNEQF
TRBV7-2	TRBJ2-5	TRBD2	ASSLTSGVQETQY
TRBV6-1	TRBJ1-2	-	ASSEAPRPYGYT
TRBV3-1/TRBV3-2	TRBJ2-1	-	ASSQDHLSSYNEQF
TRBV6-6	TRBJ1-6	TRBD1	ASSPWGQGGPPLH
TRBV28	TRBJ1-4	-	ASRETGKPNEKLF
TRBV7-9	TRBJ2-1	-	ASSLRQSPSYNEQF
TRBV5-4	TRBJ2-5	-	ASSLVAGVQETQY
TRBV6-5	TRBJ1-1	-	ASGQGTTNTEAF
TRBV7-2	TRBJ2-7	TRBD1	ASSFNRGPGEQY